These 24 T cell receptor beta chains came from one sample sequenced in a study of OX40 agonist ivuxolimab in advanced cancers. Repertoires were generated with immunoSEQ multiplex PCR, while TCRdb's copy carries only in-frame clones and drops some. The sample holds 70,000 to 75,000 clones; 80% to 95% are singletons and the top ten take less than 0.55%. Sequenced material: CD4+ or CD8+ T cells sorted from blood, taken in a trial of the OX40 agonist ivuxolimab. Receptor source: an adult with an advanced solid tumor such as melanoma, head and neck, liver or kidney cancer.

In its sample, this clone was seen once. This rearrangement joins TRBV6-5 to TRBJ1-4, with 7 bases lining up with TRBD1. In germline, CDR1 is MNHEY, CDR2 SVGAGI. This CDR3 is built from 14 residues. V lost 6 bases and J lost 8; bases outside the gene matches: 9. In nucleotides, the CDR3 is TGTGCCAGCAGCCGAGACAGGGATGACGAAAAACTGTTTTTT. It encodes CASSRDRDDEKLFF.

This rearrangement joins TRBV7-6 to TRBJ1-1, with a possible D match to TRBD1 (6 bases). V was clipped by 1 base and J by 0 bases, with 12 bases between them. CDR1 SGHVS and CDR2 FNYEAQ come from the germline V gene. The CDR3 totals 16 residues. In DNA, the CDR3 is TGTGCCAGCAGCTTAGTAGGCAGGGGAGTGAACACTGAAGCTTTCTTT. Residues: CASSLVGRGVNTEAFF.

The chain combines TRBV11-2 with TRBJ1-1; no clear D. Germline CDR1 reads SGHAT; CDR2 reads FQNNGV. The V gene lost 0 bases and the J gene lost 8 bases, with 13 bases spanning the gap. CDR3 length equals 14 residues. Here the CDR3 reads CASSLDSEPKEAFF. The CDR3 DNA reads TGTGCCAGCAGCTTAGATTCAGAACCCAAAGAAGCTTTCTTT.

The chain couples TRBV18 to TRBJ1-4; D may be TRBD1 (5 bases). Looked up from germline, CDR1 is KGHSH and CDR2 is LQKENI. The CDR3 is made up of 13 amino acids. V lost 3 bases and J lost 11, with 13 bases in between. Here the CDR3 DNA reads TGTGCCAGCTCACCTAATTCGGGGGAGAAACTGTTTTTT. Its translation is CASSPNSGEKLFF. Full variable domain (remainder filled in from reference TRBV18 and TRBJ1-4): NAGVMQNPRHLVRRRGQEARLRCSPMKGHSHVYWYRQLPEEGLKFMVYLQKENIIDESGMPKERFSAEFPKEGPSILRIQQVVRGDSAAYFCASSPNSGEKLFFGSGTQLSVL.

The chain combines TRBV7-9 with TRBJ2-6, with 8 nucleotides matching TRBD1. The V gene end was trimmed by 2 bases and the J gene end by 4 bases; junction bases not matched to a gene: 4. The CDR3 has 16 residues. Germline loops: CDR1 SEHNR, CDR2 FQNEAQ (reference sequence). The CDR3 loop reads CASSLPGGRGANVLTF. For the CDR3, the DNA is TGTGCCAGCAGCTTACCAGGGGGCCGAGGGGCCAACGTCCTGACTTTC.

This CDR3 reads CASSLTGGKETQYF. Here the CDR3 DNA reads TGTGCCAGTAGTTTGACAGGAGGAAAGGAGACCCAGTACTTC. This rearrangement joins TRBV19 to TRBJ2-5, with D possibly matching TRBD1 (6 bases). Trimming took 5 bases from V and 5 from J, leaving 15 bases between them. The CDR3 contains 14 residues. CDR1 is LNHDA and CDR2 is SQIVND in the germline V gene (reference sequence).

The V gene is TRBV18, the J gene TRBJ2-1; D gene unclear. V gave up 1 base and J gave up 6 bases, with 10 bases separating them. Germline CDR1 and CDR2: KGHSH and LQKENI. The CDR3 consists of 14 residues. The CDR3: CASSPRVTPNEQFF. CDR3 DNA: TGTGCCAGCTCACCACGAGTCACTCCCAATGAGCAGTTCTTC.

In its sample, this clone was seen a few times. J is TRBJ1-1 and V is TRBV29-1, with 7 positions matching TRBD1. After removal of 6 bases from V and 6 bases from J, the junction contained 10 bases not matched to a gene. The CDR3 contains 13 residues. The germline CDR1 and CDR2 sequences are SQVTM and ANQGSEA. DNA of the CDR3: TGCAGCGTGGGCGTACAGGGGCCACCTGAAGCTTTCTTT. Amino acids: CSVGVQGPPEAFF.

V is TRBV5-1 and J is TRBJ2-6; no definite D call. In germline, CDR1 is SGHRS, CDR2 YFSETQ. The CDR3 is made up of 17 amino acids. The V end was cut by 5 bases, the J end by 0 bases, with 15 bases between. The CDR3 reads CASSSQMTDSGANVLTF. The CDR3 region has the DNA TGCGCCAGCAGTTCCCAAATGACCGACTCTGGGGCCAACGTCCTGACTTTC.

This clone occurred once. The V call is TRBV5-1, the J call TRBJ1-3, with TRBD1 matching over 9 bases. Germline loops: CDR1 SGHRS, CDR2 YFSETQ. This CDR3 comprises 15 residues. The V and J ends lost 4 bases and 0 bases, in that order; junction bases with no gene match: 2. This CDR3 reads CASSTGGLSGNTIYF. The DNA for the CDR3 is TGCGCCAGCAGCACAGGGGGCCTCTCTGGAAACACCATATATTTT.

This chain links TRBV28 with TRBJ2-1; 9 nucleotides agree with TRBD1. Germline CDR1 reads MDHEN; CDR2 reads SYDVKM. V lost 6 bases, J lost 5 bases, and 8 bases stayed unmatched. This CDR3 comprises 15 residues. CDR3 loop: CASRNAGQGHNEQFF. Written as DNA, the CDR3 is TGTGCCAGCAGAAACGCGGGACAGGGTCACAATGAGCAGTTCTTC. Full variable domain (missing parts from reference TRBV28 and TRBJ2-1): DVKVTQSSRYLVKRTGEKVFLECVQDMDHENMFWYRQDPGLGLRLIYFSYDVKMKEKGDIPEGYSVSREKKERFSLILESASTNQTSMYLCASRNAGQGHNEQFFGPGTRLTVL.

The chain is built from TRBV18 and TRBJ2-1, with 11 bases identical to TRBD1. This CDR3 region has 14 residues. Germline CDR1 is KGHSH and CDR2 is LQKENI. V lost 3 bases and J lost 12; bases outside the gene matches: 7. This CDR3 reads CASSPGTGGVGQFF. CDR3 DNA sequence: TGTGCCAGCTCACCGGGGACAGGGGGAGTTGGGCAGTTCTTC.

V and J are TRBV2 and TRBJ1-4; D is unclear. V gave up 3 bases and J gave up 11 bases, with 7 bases separating them. Germline V gene data show CDR1 as SNHLY and CDR2 as FYNNEI. The CDR3 is made up of 11 amino acids. CDR3 coding DNA: TGTGCCAGCAGTGAGGAAGGCAAACTGTTTTTT. This translates into CASSEEGKLFF. Supplemented by reference TRBV2 and TRBJ1-4, the full variable domain reads EPEVTQTPSHQVTQMGQEVILRCVPISNHLYFYWYRQILGQKVEFLVSFYNNEISEKSEIFDDQFSVERPDGSNFTLKIRSTKLEDSAMYFCASSEEGKLFFGSGTQLSVL.

The gene calls are TRBV7-8 and TRBJ1-4, with 7 nucleotides matching TRBD1. J was trimmed by 7 bases and V by 2 bases; bases with no gene match: 7. Per the germline V gene, CDR1 is SGHVS and CDR2 is FQNEAQ. CDR3 length equals 15 residues. CDR3 protein: CASSLKSGGVEKLFF. The CDR3 DNA sequence: TGTGCCAGCAGCTTAAAATCAGGGGGGGTTGAAAAACTGTTTTTT.

In its sample, this clone was seen once. This chain connects TRBV29-1 to TRBJ2-7; D gene uncertain. V lost 7 bases and J 2 bases, leaving 9 bases between the germline ends. This CDR3 is 11 amino acids long. The germline V gene has CDR1 SQVTM and CDR2 ANQGSEA. CDR3 residues: CSAGNAYEQYF. The CDR3 coding sequence is TGCAGCGCCGGAAACGCCTACGAGCAGTACTTC.

This clone came up once. The V call is TRBV6-5, the J call TRBJ1-1, with D hard to call. V was shortened by 0 bases and J by 3 bases, with 14 bases between the two germline ends. Germline V gene lookup returns CDR1 MNHEY and CDR2 SVGAGI. The CDR3 is made up of 16 amino acids. The chain's CDR3 is CASSYSKAGFHTEAFF. The CDR3 coding sequence is TGTGCCAGCAGTTACTCAAAGGCGGGCTTCCACACTGAAGCTTTCTTT.

The chain joins TRBV5-1 to TRBJ1-3, with TRBD1 as a possible D gene (5 bases). Germline V gives CDR1 SGHRS, CDR2 YFSETQ. Trimming shortened V by 0 bases and J by 3 bases, and 10 bases separated the two germline ends. The CDR3 has 15 residues. In DNA form, the CDR3 reads TGCGCCAGCAGCTTGGACGGCCAGGGTGGAAACACCATATATTTT. It is translated as CASSLDGQGGNTIYF.

The rearrangement joins TRBV5-4 to TRBJ2-3, with D unresolved. The CDR3 is 16 residues long. V dropped 6 bases and J dropped 0 bases, with 17 bases sitting between them. Germline CDR1 is SGHNT and CDR2 is YYREEE (reference sequence). This chain's CDR3 is CASNLKTSPSTDTQYF. The CDR3 region has the DNA TGTGCCAGCAACCTGAAGACATCCCCTAGCACAGATACGCAGTATTTT.

This chain links TRBV5-1 with TRBJ2-7, with D possibly matching TRBD2 (6 bases). The CDR3 loop spans 19 amino acids. Trimming left V 5 bases short and J 0 bases short, with 27 bases between. The germline V gene has CDR1 SGHRS and CDR2 YFSETQ. CDR3 sequence: CASSPPSGTFGTRSYEQYF. In nucleotides, the CDR3 is TGCGCCAGCAGTCCACCGTCCGGGACTTTCGGTACCCGCTCCTACGAGCAGTACTTC.

The chain joins TRBV15 to TRBJ1-4; 8 bases map to TRBD1. Trimming removed 2 bases from V and 8 bases from J; junction bases left unmatched: 7. From germline, CDR1 is LNHNV and CDR2 YYDKDF (reference sequence). This CDR3 has 15 amino acids. This chain's CDR3 is CATSRPDRGDEKLFF. In DNA, the CDR3 is TGTGCCACCAGCAGACCCGACAGGGGAGACGAAAAACTGTTTTTT.

The genes are TRBV5-1 and TRBJ1-1, with TRBD1 matching 7 bases. Germline CDR1 reads SGHRS; CDR2 reads YFSETQ. The V gene end was trimmed by 5 bases and the J gene end by 5 bases; junction bases not matched to a gene: 9. This CDR3 region has 14 residues. The CDR3 is CASRLGGVQTEAFF. Here the CDR3 DNA reads TGCGCCAGCAGGCTAGGGGGCGTCCAAACTGAAGCTTTCTTT. The entire variable domain, with the rest obtained from reference TRBV5-1 and TRBJ1-1, is as follows: KAGVTQTPRYLIKTRGQQVTLSCSPISGHRSVSWYQQTPGQGLQFLFEYFSETQRNKGNFPGRFSGRQFSNSRSEMNVSTLELGDSALYLCASRLGGVQTEAFFGQGTRLTVV.

The chain joins TRBV19 to TRBJ1-5, with 8 positions matching TRBD1. CDR1 is LNHDA and CDR2 is SQIVND in the germline V gene (reference sequence). This CDR3 has 15 residues. V trimming: 3 bases; J trimming: 0 bases; junction bases outside the gene matches: 1. DNA of the CDR3: TGTGCCAGTAGTATGGACAGGGATAGCAATCAGCCCCAGCATTTT. It is translated as CASSMDRDSNQPQHF.

This clone was seen only a few times. The chain combines TRBV10-3 with TRBJ2-7, with TRBD2 identical over 8 bases. The length of the CDR3 is 13 residues. CDR1 and CDR2 (germline): ENHRY, SYGVKD. The junction had 1 base not matched to a gene; V was cut back by 2 bases and J by 4 bases. Here the CDR3 reads CAISETSGYEQYF. The DNA of the CDR3 is TGTGCCATCAGTGAGACTAGCGGTTACGAGCAGTACTTC.

This chain links TRBV6-6 with TRBJ2-3; D is unclear. Per germline, CDR1 MNHNY and CDR2 SVGAGI (reference sequence). The CDR3 consists of 13 residues. Trimming shortened V by 5 bases and J by 2 bases, and 8 bases separated the two germline ends. The CDR3 reads CASSRDPTDTQYF. DNA of the CDR3: TGTGCCAGCAGTCGCGACCCCACAGATACGCAGTATTTT.